This T cell receptor beta chain was found in a study of CD8 T cells in ankylosing spondylitis. The V gene's germline CDR1 is SGHVS and CDR2 FQNEAQ. The V and J ends lost 0 bases and 0 bases respectively, with 15 bases between them. This CDR3 has 17 residues. Study-wide results and limits: One TCR beta motif, made up of seven to nine highly homologous variants, appeared characteristic of ankylosing spondylitis blood.

Quantitative molecular-barcoded 5'-RACE generated the TCR beta libraries. MiXCR, run by TCRdb on the 5' RACE reads, gives a single entry per CDR3 protein. Of some 840,000 distinct CDR3 sequences detected, approximately 12% appear once; the ten largest clones hold about 0.5%. This clonotype turned up a few times. What it binds is unknown. The sequenced sample was blood, either unsorted or a sorted T cell fraction (not recorded which). The chain carries TRBV7-8 and TRBJ2-7; D may be TRBD2 (6 bases). This sequence originates from a male donor with ankylosing spondylitis. CDR3 DNA: TGTGCCAGCAGCTTAGCGTGGTGGGAGGATCGCTCCTACGAGCAGTACTTC. Translated, it gives CASSLAWWEDRSYEQYF.